These T cell receptor beta chains were read from a single sample in a study. The data were produced by immunoSEQ multiplex PCR, yet TCRdb's version contains in-frame clones alone and is incomplete. Among about 50,000 clones, over 85% were seen once, and the ten largest hold approximately 12%. The sample taken for sequencing was PBMCs. These receptors all come from a man aged 35 to 55 with rheumatoid arthritis. The CDR3 runs from the conserved cysteine through the conserved F or W. A D gene is named only where the DNA matches it firmly. Clone size is stated in some rows and not others, as once, few, many or a class when expanded.

j_call	clone_size	d_call	v_call	cdr3_aa	cdr3_nt
TRBJ2-1	.	.	TRBV30	CAWGLPLSYNEQFF	TGTGCCTGGGGACTACCTCTCTCCTACAATGAGCAGTTCTTC
TRBJ2-1	few	.	TRBV12-3/TRBV12-4	CASSLLQRYEQFF	TGTGCCAGCAGTCTGCTTCAGCGCTATGAGCAGTTCTTC
TRBJ1-1	.	.	TRBV18	CASSTLGAHMNTEAFF	TGTGCCAGCTCAACCCTCGGGGCCCACATGAACACTGAAGCTTTCTTT
TRBJ2-1	.	.	TRBV19	CASSIESVGLATYNEQFF	TGTGCCAGTAGTATCGAATCAGTCGGGCTAGCGACCTACAATGAGCAGTTCTTC
TRBJ1-2	.	TRBD1	TRBV7-9	CASSITGAGGYGYTF	TGTGCCAGCAGCATAACTGGGGCAGGGGGGTATGGCTACACCTTC
TRBJ1-1	.	.	TRBV5-1	CASRPIVTAEAFF	TGCGCCAGCAGGCCAATAGTGACAGCTGAAGCTTTCTTT
TRBJ2-1	.	TRBD2	TRBV5-1	CASSLEGLAYYNEQFF	TGCGCCAGCAGCTTGGAGGGACTAGCGTACTACAATGAGCAGTTCTTC
TRBJ1-5	.	TRBD1	TRBV19	CASSRGQGAYSNQPQHF	TGTGCCAGTAGCCGCGGACAGGGGGCTTATAGCAATCAGCCCCAGCATTTT
TRBJ1-1	.	.	TRBV19	CASSIDRDTEAFF	TGTGCCAGTAGTATAGATCGGGACACTGAAGCTTTCTTT
TRBJ2-3	.	.	TRBV3-1/TRBV3-2	CASSQESTLSTDTQYF	TGTGCCAGCAGCCAAGAATCTACCCTTAGCACAGATACGCAGTATTTT
TRBJ2-2	.	TRBD2	TRBV3-1/TRBV3-2	CASSQQRGGYTGELFF	TGTGCCAGCAGCCAGCAGCGGGGGGGCTACACCGGGGAGCTGTTTTTT
TRBJ1-5	.	.	TRBV7-9	CASSKMGGGQPQHF	TGTGCCAGCAGCAAGATGGGGGGAGGACAGCCCCAGCATTTT
TRBJ1-6	.	.	TRBV3-1/TRBV3-2	CASSQDRLNSPLHF	TGTGCCAGCAGCCAAGACCGCCTTAATTCACCCCTCCACTTT
TRBJ2-7	.	.	TRBV27	CASSPYRVGYEQYF	TGTGCCAGCAGTCCTTACAGGGTAGGTTACGAGCAGTACTTC
TRBJ1-6	.	.	TRBV28	CASSFRYNSPLHF	TGTGCCAGCAGTTTCCGGTATAATTCACCCCTCCACTTT
TRBJ2-2	once	.	TRBV28	CASSEPAPGELFF	TGTGCCAGCAGCGAACCGGCGCCCGGGGAGCTGTTTTTT
TRBJ1-3	.	.	TRBV6-6	CASKSALESENTIYF	TGTGCCAGCAAGAGCGCCCTGGAGTCTGAAAACACCATATATTTT
TRBJ2-5	.	.	TRBV3-1/TRBV3-2	CASSQSGLHQETQYF	TGTGCCAGCAGCCAAAGCGGGCTACACCAAGAGACCCAGTACTTC
TRBJ2-2	.	.	TRBV5-5	CASSQQGALATGELFF	TGTGCCAGCAGCCAACAAGGGGCCCTCGCCACCGGGGAGCTGTTTTTT
TRBJ2-6	.	.	TRBV12-3/TRBV12-4	CAISQWGANVLTF	TGTGCCATCTCCCAGTGGGGGGCCAACGTCCTGACTTTC
TRBJ1-1	.	TRBD1	TRBV6-6	CASSSRTGENTEAFF	TGTGCCAGCAGTTCCCGGACAGGGGAGAACACTGAAGCTTTCTTT
TRBJ2-3	.	.	TRBV10-1	CASSRSRGKADTQYF	TGCGCCAGCAGTAGGTCCAGGGGAAAGGCAGATACGCAGTATTTT
TRBJ1-2	.	TRBD1	TRBV7-9	CASSGRTGFDGYTF	TGTGCCAGCAGCGGAAGGACAGGGTTCGATGGCTACACCTTC
TRBJ2-1	.	.	TRBV6-5	CASSPWGGHNEQFF	TGTGCCAGCAGCCCCTGGGGGGGGCACAATGAGCAGTTCTTC
TRBJ2-1	.	.	TRBV11-3	CASSRGTSAADEQFF	TGTGCCAGCAGCCGAGGTACGTCGGCGGCAGATGAGCAGTTCTTC
TRBJ2-5	.	.	TRBV6-2/TRBV6-3	CASSYAETQYF	TGTGCCAGCAGTTACGCAGAGACCCAGTACTTC
TRBJ1-1	.	TRBD1	TRBV3-1/TRBV3-2	CASSLGQGLQAFF	TGTGCCAGCAGCCTGGGACAGGGTCTTCAAGCTTTCTTT
TRBJ2-5	.	.	TRBV27	CASSSRRGQETQYF	TGTGCCAGCAGCTCCAGAAGGGGACAAGAGACCCAGTACTTC
TRBJ2-7	.	.	TRBV7-2	CASSSDGPYEQYF	TGTGCCAGCAGCTCGGACGGCCCCTACGAGCAGTACTTC
TRBJ2-1	.	TRBD2	TRBV3-1/TRBV3-2	CASSQPGLGEVEQFF	TGTGCCAGCAGCCAGCCGGGACTAGGGGAGGTTGAGCAGTTCTTC
TRBJ1-2	.	.	TRBV28	CATLGQRINYGYTF	TGTGCTACCCTGGGGCAGCGAATAAACTATGGCTACACCTTC
TRBJ2-5	.	.	TRBV28	CASNIRTARPYF	TGTGCCAGCAACATAAGGACAGCCCGGCCGTACTTC
TRBJ1-5	.	TRBD1	TRBV9	CASNILWGTGGLPNNQPQHF	TGTGCCAGCAACATACTCTGGGGGACAGGGGGCTTGCCTAACAATCAGCCCCAGCATTTT
TRBJ1-1	.	TRBD1	TRBV19	CASSADRGYTEAFF	TGTGCCAGTAGTGCCGACAGGGGGTACACTGAAGCTTTCTTT
TRBJ1-5	.	.	TRBV6-6	CASRNSNQPQHF	TGTGCCAGCAGAAATTCCAATCAGCCCCAGCATTTT
TRBJ2-3	.	.	TRBV6-5	CASSSDTDTQYF	TGTGCCAGCAGTTCGGACACAGATACGCAGTATTTT
TRBJ1-2	.	.	TRBV19	CASSTGAGYTF	TGTGCCAGTAGTACAGGGGCTGGCTACACCTTC
TRBJ2-7	few	.	TRBV5-5	CASSFFDEQYF	TGTGCCAGCAGCTTCTTCGACGAGCAGTACTTC
TRBJ2-1	.	.	TRBV6-5	CASSYTGVRNEQFF	TGTGCCAGCAGTTATACGGGAGTGAGGAATGAGCAGTTCTTC
TRBJ2-7	.	TRBD2	TRBV7-2	CASRSIAGVDYEQYF	TGTGCCAGCAGGTCCATAGCGGGAGTAGACTACGAGCAGTACTTC
TRBJ1-2	.	.	TRBV3-1/TRBV3-2	CASQGGANYGYTF	TGTGCCAGCCAGGGAGGGGCCAACTATGGCTACACCTTC
TRBJ2-5	.	TRBD2	TRBV27	CASSNSGGARETQYF	TGTGCCAGCAGTAATAGCGGGGGGGCCCGTGAGACCCAGTACTTC
TRBJ1-5	.	.	TRBV19	CASSIIAGLYSNQPQHF	TGTGCCAGTAGTATAATAGCAGGACTGTATAGCAATCAGCCCCAGCATTTT
TRBJ2-1	.	TRBD1	TRBV7-9	CASSGSGTGGYNEQFF	TGTGCCAGCAGCGGGTCCGGGACAGGGGGATACAATGAGCAGTTCTTC
TRBJ1-6	.	.	TRBV6-4	CASSDSIRNSPLHF	TGTGCCAGCAGTGACTCGATCAGGAATTCACCCCTCCACTTT
TRBJ2-7	.	TRBD1	TRBV5-1	CASSNLQGVGTDLREQYF	TGCGCCAGCAGTAACCTCCAGGGGGTGGGGACAGACCTACGAGAGCAGTACTTC
TRBJ2-7	.	TRBD1	TRBV19	CASGGQGVHEQYF	TGTGCCAGTGGGGGACAGGGAGTCCACGAGCAGTACTTC
TRBJ1-1	.	.	TRBV10-3	CASKGLRDTEAFF	TGTGCCAGCAAGGGTCTCCGGGACACTGAAGCTTTCTTT